This T cell receptor beta chain appears in the sequencing data of a study of control samples from healthy donors and cancer patients. With 1 base removed from V and 0 bases from J, the gap between germline ends came to 2 bases. Looked up from germline, CDR1 is SEHNR and CDR2 is FQNEAQ (reference sequence). CDR3 length equals 13 residues. Assay used: immunoSEQ multiplex PCR; TCRdb lists only in-frame clones, some missing. The table includes about 54,000 clones, around 97% detected once. The sample was blood. This clonotype originated in a young woman in good health. V is TRBV7-9 and J is TRBJ2-3; no reliable D call. CDR3 DNA sequence: TGTGCCAGCAGCTTAGACAGCACAGATACGCAGTATTTT. Protein sequence: CASSLDSTDTQYF.